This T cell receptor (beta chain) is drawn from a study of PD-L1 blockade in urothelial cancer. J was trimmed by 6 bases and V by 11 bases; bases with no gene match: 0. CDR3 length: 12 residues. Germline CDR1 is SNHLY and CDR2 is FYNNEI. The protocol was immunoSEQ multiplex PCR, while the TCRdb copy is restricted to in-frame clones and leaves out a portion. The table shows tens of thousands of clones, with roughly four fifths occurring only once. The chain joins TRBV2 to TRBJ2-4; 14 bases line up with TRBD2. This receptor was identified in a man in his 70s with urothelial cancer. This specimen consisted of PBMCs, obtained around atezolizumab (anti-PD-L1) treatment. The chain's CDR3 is CAGTSGRNIQYF. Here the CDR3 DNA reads TGTGCCGGGACTAGCGGGAGAAACATTCAGTACTTC.